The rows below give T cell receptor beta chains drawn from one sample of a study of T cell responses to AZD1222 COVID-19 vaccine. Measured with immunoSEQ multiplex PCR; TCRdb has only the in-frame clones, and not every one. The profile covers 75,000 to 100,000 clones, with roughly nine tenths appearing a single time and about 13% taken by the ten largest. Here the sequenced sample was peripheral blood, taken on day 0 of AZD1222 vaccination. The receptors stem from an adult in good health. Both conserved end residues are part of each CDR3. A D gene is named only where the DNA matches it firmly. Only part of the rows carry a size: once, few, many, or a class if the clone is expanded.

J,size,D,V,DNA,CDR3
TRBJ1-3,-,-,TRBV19,TGTGCCAGTAGTATCGGCTCGGGACGGAGGGTGGACACCATATATTTT,CASSIGSGRRVDTIYF
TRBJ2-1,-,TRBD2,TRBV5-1,TGCGCCAGCAGCGGGGGACTAGCGGGAAGCAATGAGCAGTTCTTC,CASSGGLAGSNEQFF
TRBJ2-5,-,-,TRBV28,TGTGCCAGCAGTCTCCTTTCAGGGGCAGAGACCCAGTACTTC,CASSLLSGAETQYF
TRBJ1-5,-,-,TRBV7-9,TGTGCCAGCCAAGAGGGCGGTGGGTCGGGCAATCAGCCCCAGCATTTT,CASQEGGGSGNQPQHF
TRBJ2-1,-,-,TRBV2,TGTGCCAGCAGTGAATGGACCACCTTCGGTACGACTTCGCAGCTTGGGAATGAGCAGTTCTTC,CASSEWTTFGTTSQLGNEQFF
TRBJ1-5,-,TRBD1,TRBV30,TGTGCCTGGAACAGGGGAAATCAGCCCCAGCATTTT,CAWNRGNQPQHF
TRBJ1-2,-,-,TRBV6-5,TGTGCCAGCAGTTACTCGAAAGGGGACGGCTACACCTTC,CASSYSKGDGYTF
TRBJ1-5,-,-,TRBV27,TGTGCCAGCAGTCCTCGAGGGGGACGCAAGCTCTATAGCAATCAGCCCCAGCATTTT,CASSPRGGRKLYSNQPQHF
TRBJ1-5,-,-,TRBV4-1,TGCGCCAGCAGCCAACCCCTAGGGCCCCAGCATTTT,CASSQPLGPQHF
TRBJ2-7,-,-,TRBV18,TGTGCCAGCTCACCCGATCGGGGGTTGGCCTACGAGCAGTACTTC,CASSPDRGLAYEQYF
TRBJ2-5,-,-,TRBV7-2,TGTGCCAGCAGCCTGATGGGGCAGCCGCAAGAGACCCAGTACTTC,CASSLMGQPQETQYF
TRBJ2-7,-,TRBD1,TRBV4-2,TGTGCCAGCAGCCAAGAAATAGGGGACAGGGTTAAGCAGTACTTC,CASSQEIGDRVKQYF
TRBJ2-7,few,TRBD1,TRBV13,TGTGCCAGCAGCTCAAGTGATACAGGGGCCGGCATCACCTACGAGCAGTACTTC,CASSSSDTGAGITYEQYF
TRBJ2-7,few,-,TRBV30,TGTGCCTGGACCAAACAAGCCTACGAGCAGTACTTC,CAWTKQAYEQYF
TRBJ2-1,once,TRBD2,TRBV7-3,TGTGCCAGCAGCCTTAGCGGGAGGTCCCGGGAGCAGTTCTTC,CASSLSGRSREQFF
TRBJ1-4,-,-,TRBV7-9,TGTGCCAGCAGCTCATACAGGGATGAGGAAAAACTGTTTTTT,CASSSYRDEEKLFF
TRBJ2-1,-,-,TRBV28,TGTGCCAGCAGTTTTGGGCTGCGACAGTTCTTC,CASSFGLRQFF
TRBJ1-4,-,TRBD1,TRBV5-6,TGTGCCAGCAGCCATCCACTGGGACAGAATGAAAAACTGTTTTTT,CASSHPLGQNEKLFF
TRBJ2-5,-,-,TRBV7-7,TGTGCCAGCAGCGTAGGGAAGACCCAGTACTTC,CASSVGKTQYF
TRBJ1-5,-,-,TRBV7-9,TGTGCCAGCAGCTTGGGCAATCAGCCCCAGCATTTT,CASSLGNQPQHF
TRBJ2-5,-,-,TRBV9,TGTGCCAGCAGCGTAGCGGTAGGAGAGACCCAGTACTTC,CASSVAVGETQYF
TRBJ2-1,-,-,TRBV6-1,TGTGCCAGCAGTGAATTCGGGGCCTTTGGGAATGAGCAGTTCTTC,CASSEFGAFGNEQFF
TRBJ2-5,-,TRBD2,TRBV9,TGTGCCAGCAGCCTTCAGACTAGCGGGGGCCAAGAGACCCAGTACTTC,CASSLQTSGGQETQYF
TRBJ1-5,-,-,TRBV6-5,TGTGCCAGCAGCCCCGATAGGGGGAAGAATCAGCCCCAGCATTTT,CASSPDRGKNQPQHF